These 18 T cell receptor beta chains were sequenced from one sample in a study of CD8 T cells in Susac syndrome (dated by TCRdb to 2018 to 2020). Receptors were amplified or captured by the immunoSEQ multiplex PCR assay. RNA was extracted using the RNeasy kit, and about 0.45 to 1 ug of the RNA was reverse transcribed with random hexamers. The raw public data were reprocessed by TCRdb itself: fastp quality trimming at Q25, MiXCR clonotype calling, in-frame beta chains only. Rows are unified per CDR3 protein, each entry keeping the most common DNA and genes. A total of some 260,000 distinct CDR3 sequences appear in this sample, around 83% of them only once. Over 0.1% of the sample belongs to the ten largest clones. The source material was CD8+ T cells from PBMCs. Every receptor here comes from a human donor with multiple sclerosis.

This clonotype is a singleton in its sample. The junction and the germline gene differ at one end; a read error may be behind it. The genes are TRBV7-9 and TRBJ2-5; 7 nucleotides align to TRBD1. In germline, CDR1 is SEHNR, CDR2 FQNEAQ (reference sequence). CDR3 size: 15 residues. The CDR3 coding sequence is TGTGCCAGCAGCCTAGCCCGGGACAGAATCGAGACCCAGTACTTC. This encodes CASSLARDRIETQYF.

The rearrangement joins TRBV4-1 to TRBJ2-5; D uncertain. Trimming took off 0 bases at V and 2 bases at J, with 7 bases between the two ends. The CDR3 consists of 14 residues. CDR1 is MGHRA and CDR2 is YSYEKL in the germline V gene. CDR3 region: CASSQDRRQETQYF. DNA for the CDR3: TGCGCCAGCAGCCAAGATAGGCGACAAGAGACCCAGTACTTC.

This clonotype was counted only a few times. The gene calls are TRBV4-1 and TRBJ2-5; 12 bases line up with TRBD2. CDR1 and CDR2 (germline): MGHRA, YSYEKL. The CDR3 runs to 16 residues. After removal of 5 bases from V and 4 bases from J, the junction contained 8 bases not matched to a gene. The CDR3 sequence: CASSSRLAGVGETQYF. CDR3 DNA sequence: TGCGCCAGCAGCTCAAGACTAGCGGGAGTAGGAGAGACCCAGTACTTC.

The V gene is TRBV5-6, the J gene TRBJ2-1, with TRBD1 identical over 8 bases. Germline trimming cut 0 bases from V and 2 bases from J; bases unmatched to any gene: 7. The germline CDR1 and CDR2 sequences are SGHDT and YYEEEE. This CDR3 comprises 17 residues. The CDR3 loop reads CASSLARTGIPYNEQFF. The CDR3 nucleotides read TGTGCCAGCAGCTTGGCCAGGACAGGGATCCCCTACAATGAGCAGTTCTTC.

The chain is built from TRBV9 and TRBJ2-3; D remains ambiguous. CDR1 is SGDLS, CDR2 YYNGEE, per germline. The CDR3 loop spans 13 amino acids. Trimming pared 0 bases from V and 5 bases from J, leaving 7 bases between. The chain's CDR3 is CASSVGGRDTQYF. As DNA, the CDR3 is TGTGCCAGCAGCGTAGGGGGTAGAGATACGCAGTATTTT.

CDR3 nucleotide sequence: TGCGCCAGCAGCTACGGGACTAGCGGGAGCATCTACGAGCAGTACTTC. Translating gives CASSYGTSGSIYEQYF. V and J are TRBV5-1 and TRBJ2-7, with 14 bases fitting TRBD2. With V trimmed by 3 bases and J by 3 bases, 5 bases remained unmatched. Germline lookup yields CDR1 SGHRS and CDR2 YFSETQ. The CDR3 extends over 16 amino acids.

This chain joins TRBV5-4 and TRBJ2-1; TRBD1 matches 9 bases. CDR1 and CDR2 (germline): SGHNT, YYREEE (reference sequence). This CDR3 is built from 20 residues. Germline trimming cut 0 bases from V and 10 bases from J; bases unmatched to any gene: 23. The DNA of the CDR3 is TGTGCCAGCAGCTTGGATAACCGGGACAGGGAGAGAAGGCCGCCAGGGGAGCAGTTCTTC. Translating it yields CASSLDNRDRERRPPGEQFF.

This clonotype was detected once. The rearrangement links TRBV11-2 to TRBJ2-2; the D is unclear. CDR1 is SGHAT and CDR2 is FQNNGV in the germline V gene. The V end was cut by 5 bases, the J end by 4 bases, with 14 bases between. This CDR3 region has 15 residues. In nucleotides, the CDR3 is TGTGCCAGCAGCACAGACTTTAATCCCACCGGGGAGCTGTTTTTT. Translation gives CASSTDFNPTGELFF.

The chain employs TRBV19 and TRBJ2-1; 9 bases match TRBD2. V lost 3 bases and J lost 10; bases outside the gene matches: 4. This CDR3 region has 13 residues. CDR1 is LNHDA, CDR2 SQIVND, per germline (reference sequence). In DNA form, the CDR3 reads TGTGCCAGTAGTATCGCGGGAGGGCGGGAGCAGTTCTTC. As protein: CASSIAGGREQFF.

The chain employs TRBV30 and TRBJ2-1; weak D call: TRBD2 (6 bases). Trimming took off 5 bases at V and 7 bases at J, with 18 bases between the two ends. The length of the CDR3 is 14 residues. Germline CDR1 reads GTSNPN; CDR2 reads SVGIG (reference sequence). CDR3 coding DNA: TGTGCCTGGCACACCCCCCGGGGGAAGAATGAGCAGTTCTTC. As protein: CAWHTPRGKNEQFF.

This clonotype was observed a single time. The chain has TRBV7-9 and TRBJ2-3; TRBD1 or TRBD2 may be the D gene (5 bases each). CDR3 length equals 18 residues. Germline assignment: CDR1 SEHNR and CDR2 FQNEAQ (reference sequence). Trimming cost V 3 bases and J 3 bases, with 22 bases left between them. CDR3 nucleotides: TGTGCCAGCAGCTTGGTCACGGGGCCCATCAGCGAAACAGATACGCAGTATTTT. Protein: CASSLVTGPISETDTQYF.

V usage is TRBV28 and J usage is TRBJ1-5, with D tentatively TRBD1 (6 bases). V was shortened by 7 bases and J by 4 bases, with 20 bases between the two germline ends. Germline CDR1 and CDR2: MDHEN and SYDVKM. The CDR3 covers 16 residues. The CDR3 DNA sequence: TGTGCCAGCACTGAAAAGGGGGTAAATCCTAATCAGCCCCAGCATTTT. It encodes CASTEKGVNPNQPQHF.

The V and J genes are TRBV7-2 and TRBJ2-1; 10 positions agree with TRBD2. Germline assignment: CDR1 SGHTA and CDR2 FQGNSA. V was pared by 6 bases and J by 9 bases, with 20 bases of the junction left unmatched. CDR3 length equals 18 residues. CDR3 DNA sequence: TGTGCCAGCAGTTGGACTAGCGGCCTCACGCGCAAACGGGGTGAGCAGTTCTTC. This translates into CASSWTSGLTRKRGEQFF. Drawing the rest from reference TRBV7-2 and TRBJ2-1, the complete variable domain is GAGVSQSPSNKVTEKGKDVELRCDPISGHTALYWYRQSLGQGLEFLIYFQGNSAPDKSGLPSDRFSAERTGGSVSTLTIQRTQQEDSAVYLCASSWTSGLTRKRGEQFFGPGTRLTVL.

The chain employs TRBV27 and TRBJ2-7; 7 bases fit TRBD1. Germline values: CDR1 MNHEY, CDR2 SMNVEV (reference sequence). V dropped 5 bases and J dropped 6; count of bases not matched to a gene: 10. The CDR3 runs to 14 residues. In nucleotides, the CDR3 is TGTGCCAGCAGTATTCCGGGACAGTTGGGCGAGCAGTACTTC. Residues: CASSIPGQLGEQYF.

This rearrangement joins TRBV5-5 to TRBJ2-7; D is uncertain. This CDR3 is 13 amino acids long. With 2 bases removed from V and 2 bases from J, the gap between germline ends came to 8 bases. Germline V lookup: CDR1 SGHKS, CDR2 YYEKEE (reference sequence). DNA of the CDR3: TGTGCCAGCAGCTTTGGATATACCTACGAGCAGTACTTC. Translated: CASSFGYTYEQYF.

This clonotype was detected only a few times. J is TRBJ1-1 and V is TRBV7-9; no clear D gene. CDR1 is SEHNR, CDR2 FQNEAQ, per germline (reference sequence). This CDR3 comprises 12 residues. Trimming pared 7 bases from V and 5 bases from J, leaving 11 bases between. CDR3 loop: CASTLDGTEAFF. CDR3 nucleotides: TGTGCCAGCACCCTAGACGGGACTGAAGCTTTCTTT.

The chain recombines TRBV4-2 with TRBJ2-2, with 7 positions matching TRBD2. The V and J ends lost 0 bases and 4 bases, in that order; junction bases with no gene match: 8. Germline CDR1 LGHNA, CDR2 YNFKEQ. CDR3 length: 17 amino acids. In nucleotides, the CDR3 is TGTGCCAGCAGCCAAGATAGTCGCGGGAGAACCACCGGGGAGCTGTTTTTT. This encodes CASSQDSRGRTTGELFF.

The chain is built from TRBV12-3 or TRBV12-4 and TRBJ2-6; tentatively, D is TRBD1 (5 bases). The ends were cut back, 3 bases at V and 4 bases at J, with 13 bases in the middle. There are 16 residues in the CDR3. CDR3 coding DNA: TGTGCCAGCAGTTTTTCGGCAGGGCCGGGGGCCAACGTCCTGACTTTC. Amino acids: CASSFSAGPGANVLTF.